The next 2 T cell receptor beta chains were all read from a single sample in a study of blood T cell repertoires in COVID-19. Measured with immunoSEQ multiplex PCR; TCRdb has only the in-frame clones, and not every one. The profile covers about 310,000 clones, with 80% to 90% appearing a single time and 1% taken by the ten largest. The sample consisted of peripheral blood. The source of these receptors is a middle-aged man with active or convalescent COVID-19.

J is TRBJ2-1 and V is TRBV5-6; 9 bases are a match to TRBD1. Looked up from germline, CDR1 is SGHDT and CDR2 is YYEEEE. The V gene end was trimmed by 6 bases and the J gene end by 6 bases; junction bases not matched to a gene: 4. The CDR3 is 13 residues long. In nucleotides, the CDR3 is TGTGCCAGCACCAAGGACAGGGGCAATGAGCAGTTCTTC. Translation: CASTKDRGNEQFF.

V gene TRBV5-1 combines with J gene TRBJ2-3; no firm D call. The CDR3 consists of 14 residues. Germline V CDR1 and CDR2: SGHRS, YFSETQ. With 4 bases removed from V and 0 bases from J, the gap between germline ends came to 9 bases. The CDR3 DNA sequence: TGCGCCAGCAGCCTTCCCCCTAGCACAGATACGCAGTATTTT. This translates into CASSLPPSTDTQYF.